The rows below give T cell receptor beta chains drawn from one sample of a study of blood T cell repertoires in COVID-19. The protocol was immunoSEQ multiplex PCR, while the TCRdb copy is restricted to in-frame clones and leaves out a portion. This sample yields under 200,000 clones, of which 70% to 80% are seen a single time; under 7% belongs to the top ten. Material: peripheral blood. These receptors were obtained from a woman in her 40s with COVID-19, enrolled during active disease. Both conserved end residues are trimmed from each CDR3.

j_call v_call cdr3_aa
TRBJ2-3 TRBV7-8 ASSFFITSGPQDTQY
TRBJ2-6 TRBV6-2/TRBV6-3 ASSYGSSGANVLT
TRBJ2-6 TRBV5-1 ASLDSSGANVLT
TRBJ2-5 TRBV5-5 ASNLLDQETQY
TRBJ2-7 TRBV7-2 ASTPGVCGSGRNEQY
TRBJ1-1 TRBV19 ASNHVNTEAF
TRBJ2-7 TRBV11-2 ASSLDWEGIYEQY
TRBJ1-1 TRBV5-1 ASKRTGGASTEAF
TRBJ1-2 TRBV30 AFRQGVGYT
TRBJ1-6 TRBV3-1/TRBV3-2 ASSLGSGTGNSPLH
TRBJ1-2 TRBV12-3/TRBV12-4 ASSARGGYT
TRBJ2-3 TRBV7-9 ASSQRQAEDTQY
TRBJ1-2 TRBV18 ASSPNPGPNYGYT
TRBJ1-1 TRBV12-3/TRBV12-4 ASSLQGFTEAF
TRBJ2-2 TRBV3-1/TRBV3-2 ASTAGSGTGELF
TRBJ2-7 TRBV9 ASSVTGEAYEQY
TRBJ1-3 TRBV18 ASSSTGTGGNTIY
TRBJ2-1 TRBV4-2 ASSPGLGDNEQF
TRBJ2-5 TRBV9 ASSVGTIIQETQY
TRBJ1-2 TRBV10-2 ASSDRTGGNYGYT
TRBJ2-3 TRBV9 ASTDISGSGDTQY
TRBJ1-1 TRBV2 ASSGAGGEAF
TRBJ2-7 TRBV19 ASSPLVGGNYEQY
TRBJ2-7 TRBV5-1 ASSLFPFGTSAYEQY
TRBJ2-3 TRBV11-2 ASTPIERRASTDTQY
TRBJ2-5 TRBV18 ASSPLPPQWGGGETQY
TRBJ2-7 TRBV3-1/TRBV3-2 ASSPGQGAQY
TRBJ2-2 TRBV24-1 ATSDRGQGITGELF
TRBJ2-7 TRBV29-1 SVARPGQLYEQY
TRBJ1-4 TRBV3-1/TRBV3-2 ASSPPTALNEKLF
TRBJ2-3 TRBV19 ASSIDPRTDTQY
TRBJ1-2 TRBV4-1 ASTGGDYGYT
TRBJ2-5 TRBV27 ASTVNRDTETQY
TRBJ1-1 TRBV19 ASSISGGLNTEAF
TRBJ1-1 TRBV7-9 ASSLTGNEAF
TRBJ2-1 TRBV19 ASSFSGTPANEQF
TRBJ1-1 TRBV3-1/TRBV3-2 ASSLGQGGNTEAF
TRBJ2-3 TRBV9 ASSAGASGNWGTDTQY
TRBJ1-1 TRBV2 ASSPQAGGRAF
TRBJ1-6 TRBV4-3 ASSQNIGGDSPLH
TRBJ2-3 TRBV7-2 ASSLASLRVLGTDTQY
TRBJ2-4 TRBV4-1 ASSQTEYLAKNIQY
TRBJ2-2 TRBV7-9 ASSPSEHTGELF
TRBJ2-1 TRBV6-5 ASKQQGSGNEQF
TRBJ2-1 TRBV19 ASGEGRPGV
TRBJ2-5 TRBV5-1 ASSLSGSSETQY
TRBJ2-1 TRBV5-1 ASRLGVENEQF
TRBJ2-7 TRBV3-1/TRBV3-2 ASSPRFIDEQY
TRBJ1-2 TRBV6-4 ASSDGEQGAQGYT
TRBJ2-2 TRBV7-2 ASILAVNTGELF
TRBJ1-2 TRBV29-1 SVEGQGGGYT
TRBJ1-1 TRBV9 ASSAFGGTEAF
TRBJ1-2 TRBV4-1 ASSHRFSAGGPTYGYT